The table lists the clone carrying this T cell receptor beta chain with many counts. Its matching antigen is unknown. These data belong to a study of neurological immune-mediated disorders. Study-wide results and limits: The study found no CDR3 amino acid sequences shared by expanded clones across subjects, suggesting private repertoires in all groups. On phylogenetic grouping, the repertoires of 18 of 34 multiple sclerosis patients fell within one related-CDR3 cluster, constituting a possible signature.

CDR1 and CDR2 from the germline V gene are LGHDT and YNNKEL (reference sequence). V lost 1 base and J lost 8, with 11 bases in between. This CDR3 comprises 13 residues. The study built unsorted libraries from 2 million PBMCs kept at -80 C. TCRdb used MiXCR to reprocess the 5' RACE reads, holding one entry per CDR3 protein. The sample lists approximately 74,000 distinct CDR3 sequences, roughly 5% occurring once. The rearrangement uses TRBV3-1 and TRBJ1-1; D gene unclear. Specimen: PBMCs. The clonotype comes from a man between 18 and 29 years old with multiple sclerosis. The CDR3 sequence: CASSQGLRLEAFF. The CDR3 nucleotides are TGTGCCAGCAGCCAAGGGCTCAGGCTAGAAGCTTTCTTT. The variable domain in full, completed from reference TRBV3-1 and TRBJ1-1, reads DTAVSQTPKYLVTQMGNDKSIKCEQNLGHDTMYWYKQDSKKFLKIMFSYNNKELIINETVPNRFSPKSPDKAHLNLHINSLELGDSAVYFCASSQGLRLEAFFGQGTRLTVV.